A selection of T cell receptor beta chains follows, all from one sample in a study of blood T cell repertoires in COVID-19. Some clones are missing from TCRdb's copy, which holds only in-frame ones; the method was immunoSEQ multiplex PCR. The sample contains fewer than 120,000 clones, 88% of which appear only once. The sequenced sample consisted of peripheral blood. These receptor sequences come from a woman aged 45-65 years with acute or convalescent COVID-19. The CDR3 runs from the conserved cysteine through the conserved F or W. The order of the fields is CDR3 length, J gene, V gene, clone size, D gene, CDR3 DNA, CDR3 protein. D genes are given only for firm matches. A row's size may be missing; if present it is once, few, many or a size class.

len: 15
j_gene: TRBJ2-3
v_gene: TRBV7-2
abundance: -
d_gene: -
CDR3nt: TGTGCCAGCAGCCCCCGATCGGGTTTCACAGATACGCAGTATTTT
CDR3aa: CASSPRSGFTDTQYF

len: 15
j_gene: TRBJ2-1
v_gene: TRBV28
abundance: once
d_gene: TRBD1
CDR3nt: TGTGCCAGCAGTCCCGACAGGGGAGTGTACAATGAGCAGTTCTTC
CDR3aa: CASSPDRGVYNEQFF

len: 15
j_gene: TRBJ1-4
v_gene: TRBV5-5
abundance: once
d_gene: -
CDR3nt: TGTGCCAGCAGCCCTCAGGACAGTTATAATGAAAAACTGTTTTTT
CDR3aa: CASSPQDSYNEKLFF

len: 15
j_gene: TRBJ1-2
v_gene: TRBV11-2
abundance: -
d_gene: -
CDR3nt: TGTGCCAGCAGCTTAGCCCGACAGAAGAACTATGGCTACACCTTC
CDR3aa: CASSLARQKNYGYTF

len: 15
j_gene: TRBJ1-5
v_gene: TRBV19
abundance: -
d_gene: -
CDR3nt: TGTGCCACCAGCGGGGGGACGCCGATAGCGCAGCCCCAGCATTTT
CDR3aa: CATSGGTPIAQPQHF

len: 16
j_gene: TRBJ2-1
v_gene: TRBV18
abundance: -
d_gene: TRBD2
CDR3nt: TGTGCCAGCTCACCAATGAGGACTAGCGCCGACAATGAGCAGTTCTTC
CDR3aa: CASSPMRTSADNEQFF

len: 16
j_gene: TRBJ2-7
v_gene: TRBV13
abundance: -
d_gene: TRBD1
CDR3nt: TGTGCCAGCAGCTTTGGGACAGGGTTCAGCTCCTACGAGCAGTACTTC
CDR3aa: CASSFGTGFSSYEQYF

len: 13
j_gene: TRBJ1-6
v_gene: TRBV19
abundance: -
d_gene: -
CDR3nt: TGTGCCAGTAATTTCCAGGGTAATTCACCCCTCCACTTT
CDR3aa: CASNFQGNSPLHF

len: 13
j_gene: TRBJ2-7
v_gene: TRBV5-1
abundance: -
d_gene: -
CDR3nt: TGCGCCAGCAGTTTAGAGGGTAGTGGCGAGCAGTACTTC
CDR3aa: CASSLEGSGEQYF

len: 18
j_gene: TRBJ2-2
v_gene: TRBV15
abundance: -
d_gene: TRBD2
CDR3nt: TGTGCCACCAGCAGAGATAAGACTAGCGGGGACCTCACCGGGGAGCTGTTTTTT
CDR3aa: CATSRDKTSGDLTGELFF

len: 14
j_gene: TRBJ1-5
v_gene: TRBV7-2
abundance: -
d_gene: TRBD1
CDR3nt: TGTGCCAGCAGCTCGACAGGGGACAATCAGCCCCAGCATTTT
CDR3aa: CASSSTGDNQPQHF

len: 12
j_gene: TRBJ2-7
v_gene: TRBV19
abundance: -
d_gene: TRBD2
CDR3nt: TGTGCCAGTAGTTTCATAGCGGGCGAGCAGTACTTC
CDR3aa: CASSFIAGEQYF

len: 15
j_gene: TRBJ2-2
v_gene: TRBV24-1
abundance: -
d_gene: TRBD1
CDR3nt: TGTGCCACCAGTGATTTGGACAGGGAAGCCGGGGAGCTGTTTTTT
CDR3aa: CATSDLDREAGELFF

len: 17
j_gene: TRBJ2-7
v_gene: TRBV14
abundance: -
d_gene: TRBD2
CDR3nt: TGTGCCAGCAGCCAAGCCGGTGGACTTAGCGGGAGCTACGAGCAGTACTTC
CDR3aa: CASSQAGGLSGSYEQYF

len: 14
j_gene: TRBJ2-7
v_gene: TRBV5-1
abundance: few
d_gene: TRBD2
CDR3nt: TGCGCCAGCAGCTTGGGGCTAGCGGTCTACGAGCAGTACTTC
CDR3aa: CASSLGLAVYEQYF

len: 12
j_gene: TRBJ2-7
v_gene: TRBV6-5
abundance: -
d_gene: -
CDR3nt: TGTGCCAGCAGTCCCCGGAGGGACGAGCAGTACTTC
CDR3aa: CASSPRRDEQYF

len: 9
j_gene: TRBJ2-1
v_gene: TRBV6-4
abundance: once
d_gene: -
CDR3nt: TGTGCCACCGGCGGAGAGCAGTTCTTC
CDR3aa: CATGGEQFF

len: 13
j_gene: TRBJ2-1
v_gene: TRBV12-3/TRBV12-4
abundance: -
d_gene: -
CDR3nt: TGTGCCAGCAGTCTGGGAGAATACAATGAGCAGTTCTTC
CDR3aa: CASSLGEYNEQFF

len: 15
j_gene: TRBJ2-1
v_gene: TRBV7-6
abundance: -
d_gene: TRBD2
CDR3nt: TGTGCCAGCAGCTTAGGTAGCGGGGGCTACAATGAGCAGTTCTTC
CDR3aa: CASSLGSGGYNEQFF

len: 13
j_gene: TRBJ1-4
v_gene: TRBV19
abundance: -
d_gene: -
CDR3nt: TGTGCCAGTGGAGCCGCAGCTAATGAAAAACTGTTTTTT
CDR3aa: CASGAAANEKLFF

len: 19
j_gene: TRBJ2-6
v_gene: TRBV18
abundance: -
d_gene: TRBD1
CDR3nt: TGTGCCAGCTCACCGAGGACAGGGGCCTACTCCTCTGGGGCCAACGTCCTGACTTTC
CDR3aa: CASSPRTGAYSSGANVLTF

len: 15
j_gene: TRBJ1-2
v_gene: TRBV7-2
abundance: few
d_gene: -
CDR3nt: TGTGCCAGCAGCGCAACAGGGAGCAGTCTCTATGGCTACACCTTC
CDR3aa: CASSATGSSLYGYTF

len: 15
j_gene: TRBJ2-5
v_gene: TRBV5-1
abundance: -
d_gene: TRBD2
CDR3nt: TGCGCCAGCAGCTTGGGCGGGAGGGCCCTTGAGACCCAGTACTTC
CDR3aa: CASSLGGRALETQYF

len: 16
j_gene: TRBJ2-7
v_gene: TRBV3-1/TRBV3-2
abundance: few
d_gene: TRBD2
CDR3nt: TGTGCCAGCAGCCTTGGTGTGAGCGGGATAGGCTACGAGCAGTACTTC
CDR3aa: CASSLGVSGIGYEQYF

len: 15
j_gene: TRBJ2-3
v_gene: TRBV18
abundance: -
d_gene: TRBD2
CDR3nt: TGTGCCAGCTCACCTGTCACGGTGGGAGGGGATACGCAGTATTTT
CDR3aa: CASSPVTVGGDTQYF

len: 15
j_gene: TRBJ1-5
v_gene: TRBV18
abundance: -
d_gene: TRBD1
CDR3nt: TGTGCCAGCTCACCACCAGGGGGCGCGAATCAGCCCCAGCATTTT
CDR3aa: CASSPPGGANQPQHF

len: 14
j_gene: TRBJ2-5
v_gene: TRBV3-1/TRBV3-2
abundance: once
d_gene: -
CDR3nt: TGTGCCAGCAGCCTAGCGGCCGTCCAAGAGACCCAGTACTTC
CDR3aa: CASSLAAVQETQYF

len: 13
j_gene: TRBJ2-2
v_gene: TRBV19
abundance: -
d_gene: -
CDR3nt: TGTGCCAGTAAGGGGCAGAACACCGGGGAGCTGTTTTTT
CDR3aa: CASKGQNTGELFF

len: 12
j_gene: TRBJ1-2
v_gene: TRBV29-1
abundance: -
d_gene: -
CDR3nt: TGCAGCGTCGACAGCCCCAACTATGGCTACACCTTC
CDR3aa: CSVDSPNYGYTF

len: 16
j_gene: TRBJ2-4
v_gene: TRBV11-2
abundance: -
d_gene: TRBD2
CDR3nt: TGTGCCAGCAGCTTAAGGGAGGGGCTAACGGGAGGCATTCAGTACTTC
CDR3aa: CASSLREGLTGGIQYF

len: 15
j_gene: TRBJ2-3
v_gene: TRBV5-1
abundance: -
d_gene: -
CDR3nt: TGCGCCAGCAGCTTGTGGGGGCAAGGCACAGATACGCAGTATTTT
CDR3aa: CASSLWGQGTDTQYF